The 15 T cell receptor beta chains given below trace back to one sample, sequenced in a study of T cells in localized non-small cell lung cancer. Assay used: immunoSEQ multiplex PCR; TCRdb lists only in-frame clones, some missing. Among more than 50,000 clones listed, under 85% were seen once. The sequencing used peripheral blood, collected before any cancer treatment. The receptors shown here come from an older female donor with stage II squamous cell lung carcinoma.

The rearrangement links TRBV7-9 to TRBJ2-7, with 7 bases lining up with TRBD2. Germline CDR1 is SEHNR and CDR2 is FQNEAQ (reference sequence). The CDR3 is 15 amino acids. V shed 5 bases, J shed 4 bases, and the junction held 11 bases outside the gene matches. The CDR3 protein is CASSPRSAAGYEQYF. The CDR3 coding sequence is TGTGCCAGCAGCCCCCGGTCGGCAGCGGGGTACGAGCAGTACTTC. The full variable domain, its missing parts supplied by reference TRBV7-9 and TRBJ2-7, is DTGVSQNPRHKITKRGQNVTFRCDPISEHNRLYWYRQTLGQGPEFLTYFQNEAQLEKSRLLSDRFSAERPKGSFSTLEIQRTEQGDSAMYLCASSPRSAAGYEQYFGPGTRLTVT.

The rearrangement uses TRBV5-1 and TRBJ2-6, with 8 bases identical to TRBD1. CDR3 size: 16 residues. CDR1 and CDR2 from the germline V gene are SGHRS and YFSETQ. V gave up 5 bases and J gave up 2 bases; unmatched junction bases: 6. The CDR3 DNA reads as TGCGCCAGCAGTTCAGGACAGGGAGCTGGGGCCAACGTCCTGACTTTC. Translated, it gives CASSSGQGAGANVLTF.

This clone has a handful of counts. This chain links TRBV19 with TRBJ1-5; TRBD1 matches at 8 bases. This CDR3 contains 12 residues. With 9 bases clipped from V and 3 bases from J, the junction kept 1 base outside the gene matches. From germline, CDR1 is LNHDA and CDR2 SQIVND (reference sequence). Here the CDR3 DNA reads TGTGCCAGCAGGGGGCCCAATCAGCCCCAGCATTTT. Amino acids: CASRGPNQPQHF. The whole variable domain, filled in from reference TRBV19 and TRBJ1-5, reads DGGITQSPKYLFRKEGQNVTLSCEQNLNHDAMYWYRQDPGQGLRLIYYSQIVNDFQKGDIAEGYSVSREKKESFPLTVTSAQKNPTAFYLCASRGPNQPQHFGDGTRLSIL.

The V gene is TRBV2, the J gene TRBJ1-2; D gene unclear. The germline gives CDR1 SNHLY, CDR2 FYNNEI. The CDR3 is made up of 13 amino acids. The V end was cut by 5 bases, the J end by 2 bases, with 9 bases between. The CDR3 loop is CASSRQTNYGYTF. CDR3 in DNA: TGTGCCAGCAGTAGGCAGACCAACTATGGCTACACCTTC.

V gene TRBV4-3 combines with J gene TRBJ2-3, with D perhaps TRBD2 (5 bases). CDR1 LGHNA and CDR2 YSLEER come from the germline V gene. The CDR3 sequence is 14 residues long. V dropped 4 bases and J dropped 2 bases, with 10 bases sitting between them. The CDR3, as DNA: TGCGCCAGCAGCCCAGGAGGCACCACAGATACGCAGTATTTT. As protein: CASSPGGTTDTQYF.

The CDR3 reads CASSYLAASGANVLTF. CDR3 DNA sequence: TGTGCCAGCAGCTACCTTGCCGCCTCTGGGGCCAACGTCCTGACTTTC. The genes are TRBV11-2 and TRBJ2-6; D ambiguous. Trimming cost V 4 bases and J 0 bases, with 10 bases left between them. The CDR3 runs to 16 residues. CDR1 is SGHAT, CDR2 FQNNGV, per germline.

J is TRBJ1-2 and V is TRBV5-4; 10 bases are shared with TRBD1. The trim removed 0 bases at V and 4 bases at J, leaving 9 bases unmatched. CDR1 and CDR2 (germline): SGHNT, YYREEE (reference sequence). This CDR3 has 17 residues. The CDR3 nucleotides read TGTGCCAGCAGCTTGGGCGACAGGGGGCTACGTCGCTATGGCTACACCTTC. Its translation is CASSLGDRGLRRYGYTF.

This clone was seen a single time. The genes are TRBV2 and TRBJ1-2, with 7 positions matching TRBD1. The CDR3 sequence is 15 residues long. V lost 6 bases, J lost 4 bases, and 11 bases stayed unmatched. The germline V gene has CDR1 SNHLY and CDR2 FYNNEI. CDR3 amino acids: CASSPRQGRAYGYTF. Here the CDR3 DNA reads TGTGCCAGCAGCCCAAGACAGGGCAGGGCCTATGGCTACACCTTC.

This chain uses TRBV19 with TRBJ1-5, with 7 bases that match TRBD1. The J segment lost 3 bases and the V segment lost 4 bases, leaving 6 bases of the junction unmatched. Per the germline V gene, CDR1 is LNHDA and CDR2 is SQIVND (reference sequence). The CDR3 is made up of 15 amino acids. The CDR3 DNA reads TGTGCCAGTAGTACCTGGACAGGACTCAATCAGCCCCAGCATTTT. Translation: CASSTWTGLNQPQHF.

The genes are TRBV4-1 and TRBJ2-5; 7 bases line up with TRBD1. The CDR3 extends over 15 amino acids. The ends lost 3 bases at V and 2 bases at J; junction bases unmatched: 6. Per germline, CDR1 MGHRA and CDR2 YSYEKL. As DNA, the CDR3 is TGCGCCAGCAGCCATTGGACAGGTACACAAGAGACCCAGTACTTC. The encoded protein is CASSHWTGTQETQYF.

The chain recombines TRBV6-1 with TRBJ1-2; D is undetermined. The germline V gene has CDR1 MNHNS and CDR2 SASEGT. Trimming shortened V by 2 bases and J by 8 bases, and 12 bases separated the two germline ends. This CDR3 comprises 13 residues. The CDR3 nucleotides are TGTGCCAGCAGTGAAAATCAGGTTGGGGGCTACACCTTC. Its translation is CASSENQVGGYTF.

The CDR3 coding sequence is TGTGCCAGTAGTACGGGAACAGGGCGAGGTGAAAAACTGTTTTTT. Protein sequence: CASSTGTGRGEKLFF. The V and J genes are TRBV19 and TRBJ1-4; the D gene is possibly TRBD1 (6 bases). CDR1 is LNHDA and CDR2 is SQIVND in the germline V gene (reference sequence). CDR3 length equals 15 residues. V shed 4 bases and J shed 7 bases, with 16 bases lying between them.

The CDR3 bases are TGTGCCAGCAGCCTCCGCCGGGAGTCACCCCTCCACTTT. Protein product: CASSLRRESPLHF. The V gene is TRBV7-6, the J gene TRBJ1-6; no firm D call. In germline, CDR1 is SGHVS, CDR2 FNYEAQ. V shed 5 bases and J shed 10 bases, with 12 bases lying between them. This CDR3 has 13 amino acids.

This clone is classed as medium-sized. The chain carries TRBV2 and TRBJ2-7; TRBD1 matches 11 bases. With 3 bases clipped from V and 1 base from J, the junction kept 5 bases outside the gene matches. Germline CDR1 is SNHLY and CDR2 is FYNNEI. The CDR3 contains 16 residues. The CDR3 spells CASSDGQGAVSYEQYF. The CDR3 nucleotides read TGTGCCAGCAGTGACGGACAGGGGGCTGTTTCCTACGAGCAGTACTTC.

The chain combines TRBV7-2 with TRBJ2-5, with D possibly matching TRBD2 (7 bases). CDR3 length: 15 amino acids. Trimming shortened V by 5 bases and J by 2 bases, and 15 bases separated the two germline ends. Germline V gives CDR1 SGHTA, CDR2 FQGNSA. CDR3 bases: TGTGCCAGCAGCCCCGGGAGGCAGGGGCAAGAGACCCAGTACTTC. This encodes CASSPGRQGQETQYF.